One T cell receptor (beta chain) is described in this entry. The data were taken from a study of shared clonotypes between healthy human individuals. As for the study in general: Sampling drew on donors who were a couple of women and a few men aged 18 to 49. CD8 memory received one plate per donor, CD8 naive two, CD4 memory three and CD4 naive three.

The protocol was immunoSEQ multiplex PCR, while the TCRdb copy is restricted to in-frame clones and leaves out a portion. In the table there are hundreds of thousands of clones, under 95% of which are singletons. Naive CD8 cells, CD45RO-negative and positively selected for CCR7, excluded terminally differentiated effector memory CD45RA+ cells. In germline, CDR1 is SGHAT, CDR2 FQNNGV. The CDR3 totals 14 residues. Trimming removed 3 bases at V and 2 bases at J, with 11 bases between. The chain is built from TRBV11-2 and TRBJ2-7, with D possibly called TRBD1 or TRBD2 (5 bases each). This clonotype was obtained from a man in his thirties or forties in good health. Material: naive CD8+ T cells sorted from blood. CDR3: CASSFTGAAYEQYF. The CDR3 DNA reads TGTGCCAGCAGCTTTACCGGGGCCGCCTACGAGCAGTACTTC.